Listed below are T cell receptor beta chains from one sample, sequenced in a study of blood T cell repertoires in COVID-19. Produced via immunoSEQ multiplex PCR; TCRdb's table is partial and in-frame only. The table records 250,000 to 300,000 clones, about 88% of them present only once. Specimen: peripheral blood. The receptors come from a man aged 30 to 39 with active or convalescent COVID-19. Both conserved end residues are part of each CDR3. The D gene is left open where the match is weak. The size field is filled for only some rows; it gives once, few, many or a size class.

j_gene,v_gene,abundance,d_gene,CDR3aa,CDR3nt
TRBJ1-3,TRBV25-1,NA,NA,CASKLANGNTIYF,TGTGCCAGCAAGCTAGCAAATGGAAACACCATATATTTT
TRBJ2-1,TRBV6-5,NA,TRBD1,CASRPGTVGGEQFF,TGTGCCAGCAGACCCGGGACAGTAGGTGGCGAGCAGTTCTTC
TRBJ2-2,TRBV29-1,NA,TRBD1,CSVRGTANTGELFF,TGCAGCGTTCGTGGGACAGCGAACACCGGGGAGCTGTTTTTT
TRBJ1-1,TRBV7-3,NA,NA,CASSPSSGMGTEAFF,TGTGCCAGCAGCCCCTCTTCGGGGATGGGCACTGAAGCTTTCTTT
TRBJ1-2,TRBV7-2,NA,NA,CASSLWNSLYGYTF,TGTGCCAGCAGCTTATGGAACAGCCTCTATGGCTACACCTTC
TRBJ1-3,TRBV10-2,NA,NA,CASSPDRGARNTIYF,TGCGCCAGCAGTCCCGATCGGGGGGCTAGAAACACCATATATTTT
TRBJ1-1,TRBV5-5,NA,NA,CASSPQQGSAEAFF,TGTGCCAGCAGCCCCCAACAGGGTAGCGCTGAAGCTTTCTTT
TRBJ1-2,TRBV11-3,NA,TRBD1,CASSITYWDRGDLNYGYTF,TGTGCCAGCAGCATTACCTACTGGGACAGGGGGGATCTAAACTATGGCTACACCTTC
TRBJ1-1,TRBV27,NA,NA,CASSLTVMNTEAFF,TGTGCCAGCAGTTTGACAGTCATGAACACTGAAGCTTTCTTT
TRBJ1-1,TRBV6-5,NA,TRBD1,CASSYAEGTAGAFF,TGTGCCAGCAGTTACGCCGAAGGGACAGCGGGAGCTTTCTTT
TRBJ1-3,TRBV3-1/TRBV3-2,few,TRBD1,CASSQDYRGFSGNTIYF,TGTGCCAGCAGCCAAGACTACAGGGGTTTCTCTGGAAACACCATATATTTT
TRBJ2-3,TRBV3-1/TRBV3-2,NA,TRBD2,CASSLNLAGGISTDTQYF,TGTGCCAGCAGCCTGAATCTAGCGGGGGGGATAAGCACAGATACGCAGTATTTT
TRBJ2-7,TRBV12-3/TRBV12-4,NA,TRBD2,CASTGLADYEQYF,TGTGCCAGCACCGGACTAGCTGATTACGAGCAGTACTTC
TRBJ2-2,TRBV12-5,NA,NA,CASGLVTDAGGGIGELFF,TGTGCTAGTGGTTTGGTAACTGACGCTGGCGGGGGCATCGGGGAGCTGTTTTTT
TRBJ1-2,TRBV5-4,NA,NA,CASRARQLGYTF,TGTGCCAGCAGAGCCCGACAGCTTGGCTACACCTTC
TRBJ2-7,TRBV7-9,NA,TRBD1,CASSPTTGGEQYF,TGTGCCAGCAGTCCAACTACAGGGGGGGAGCAGTACTTC
TRBJ2-1,TRBV5-1,NA,TRBD1,CASSLTTGEVNEQFF,TGCGCCAGCAGCTTAACGACAGGGGAGGTAAATGAGCAGTTCTTC
TRBJ2-2,TRBV25-1,NA,NA,CASSAVYTGELFF,TGTGCCAGCAGTGCCGTTTATACCGGGGAGCTGTTTTTT
TRBJ2-5,TRBV11-2,NA,TRBD1,CASSPTTGTALQTQYF,TGTGCCAGCAGTCCAACCACCGGGACAGCCCTTCAGACCCAGTACTTC
TRBJ1-2,TRBV3-1/TRBV3-2,NA,NA,CASSQETGDGYTF,TGTGCCAGCAGCCAAGAAACAGGAGATGGCTACACCTTC
TRBJ2-3,TRBV2,NA,NA,CASCYSTDTQYF,TGTGCCAGCTGTTATTCGACAGATACGCAGTATTTT
TRBJ1-1,TRBV11-3,NA,NA,CASWPWPEAFF,TGTGCCAGCTGGCCCTGGCCTGAAGCTTTCTTT
TRBJ2-1,TRBV11-2,NA,NA,CASSLQRSRNEQFF,TGTGCCAGCAGCTTACAGAGATCGAGGAATGAGCAGTTCTTC
TRBJ1-2,TRBV7-3,NA,TRBD1,CASSLMPGDRGRGYGYTF,TGTGCCAGCAGCTTAATGCCAGGGGACAGGGGGCGCGGCTATGGCTACACCTTC
TRBJ1-6,TRBV7-9,NA,TRBD1,CASSRTGASYSPLHF,TGTGCCAGCAGCCGGACAGGGGCTTCGTATTCACCCCTCCACTTT